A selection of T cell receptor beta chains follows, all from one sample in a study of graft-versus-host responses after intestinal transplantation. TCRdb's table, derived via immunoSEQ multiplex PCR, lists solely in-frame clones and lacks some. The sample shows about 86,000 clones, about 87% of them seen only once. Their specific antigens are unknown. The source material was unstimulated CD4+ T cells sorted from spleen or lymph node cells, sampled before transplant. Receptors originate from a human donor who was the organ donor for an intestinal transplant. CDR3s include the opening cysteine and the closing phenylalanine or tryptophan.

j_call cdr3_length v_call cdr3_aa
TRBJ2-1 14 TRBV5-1 CASSLSGASNEQFF
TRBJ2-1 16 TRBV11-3 CASSYQGTSGGIEQFF
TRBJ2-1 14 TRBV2 CASSGLAGGNEQFF
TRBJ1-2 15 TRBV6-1 CASRLVVSANYGYTF
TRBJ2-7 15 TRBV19 CASSISSGEGYEQYF
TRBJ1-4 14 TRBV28 CASRPGGEVRKLFF
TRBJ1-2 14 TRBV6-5 CASSYSTGYDGYTF
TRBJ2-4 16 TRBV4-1 CASSQGGAGLGNIQYF
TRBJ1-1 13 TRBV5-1 CASSSVGDTEAFF
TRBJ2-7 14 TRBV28 CASSLGGSLGEQYF
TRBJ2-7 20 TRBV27 CASSFTMDRGVASRNYEQYF
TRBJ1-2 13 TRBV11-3 CASSLGQGYGYTF
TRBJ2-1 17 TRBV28 CASSPQWGGRSYNEQFF
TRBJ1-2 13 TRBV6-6 CASSQDGIYGYTF
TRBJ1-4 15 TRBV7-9 CASSLGRVPNEKLFF
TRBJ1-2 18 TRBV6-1 CASSEMLGLDRALYGYTF
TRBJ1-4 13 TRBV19 CATSGSSNEKLFF
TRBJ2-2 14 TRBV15 CATSRDSLSGELFF
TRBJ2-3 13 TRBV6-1 CASSEAPLATQYF
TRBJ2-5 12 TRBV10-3 CAISESEAMQYF
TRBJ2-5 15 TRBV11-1 CASSIPGLARETQYF
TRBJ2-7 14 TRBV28 CASSLGGPQYEQYF
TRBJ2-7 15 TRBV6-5 CASSYDGALRGEQYF
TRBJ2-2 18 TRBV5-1 CASSHGDRGRGNTGELFF
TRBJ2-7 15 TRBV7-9 CASSLVGTATYEQYF
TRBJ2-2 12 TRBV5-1 CASSLLTGELFF
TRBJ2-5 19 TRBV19 CASSRGPPITGTGEETQYF
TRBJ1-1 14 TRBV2 CASSVIQIGLEAFF
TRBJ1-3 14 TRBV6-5 CASSWGSSGNTIYF
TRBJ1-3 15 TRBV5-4 CASSPNRGPGNTIYF
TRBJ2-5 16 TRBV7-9 CASSHRNSRGLETQYF
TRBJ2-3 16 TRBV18 CASSSNRQGKTDTQYF
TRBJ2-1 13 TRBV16 CASSPTLYNEQFF
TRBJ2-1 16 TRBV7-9 CASSLAWGQGWDEQFF
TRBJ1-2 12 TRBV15 CATSRDQGGYTF
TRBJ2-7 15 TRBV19 CASSISLRSSYEQYF
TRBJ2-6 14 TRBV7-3 CASSPFSGANVLTF
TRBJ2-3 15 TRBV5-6 CASSLSAGHTDTQYF